Listed below are T cell receptor beta chains from one sample, sequenced in a study of response to subunit inactivated influenza vaccine. TCRdb called the RT-PCR reads again in MiXCR, with one record for every CDR3 protein. The table includes about 650,000 distinct CDR3 sequences, 15% to 19% detected once. The specimen comprised PBMCs from blood, sampled about 11 days after vaccination. These receptor sequences come from a man aged 45-65 years who received an inactivated influenza vaccine. Each CDR3 is given with its conserved first and last residue. Fields, in order: J gene, D gene, clone size, V gene, CDR3 protein, CDR3 DNA. D genes are given only for firm matches. Clone size appears in some rows only: once, few, many, or a class for an expanded clone.

j_call: TRBJ1-2; d_call: TRBD1; clone_size: -; v_call: TRBV5-1; cdr3_aa: CASRSQGDGYGYTF; cdr3_nt: TGCGCCAGCAGGTCACAGGGGGATGGCTATGGCTACACCTTC
j_call: TRBJ1-5; d_call: TRBD1; clone_size: many; v_call: TRBV3-1; cdr3_aa: CASSLFRDRGQPQHF; cdr3_nt: TGTGCCAGCAGCCTATTCCGGGACAGGGGTCAGCCCCAGCATTTT
j_call: TRBJ2-5; d_call: -; clone_size: -; v_call: TRBV5-1; cdr3_aa: CASSSGTAQSKETQYF; cdr3_nt: TGCGCCAGCAGCTCCGGGACTGCCCAGTCGAAAGAGACCCAGTACTTC
j_call: TRBJ2-5; d_call: -; clone_size: -; v_call: TRBV7-8; cdr3_aa: CASSSGTPKETQYF; cdr3_nt: TGTGCCAGCAGCTCCGGGACTCCCAAAGAGACCCAGTACTTC
j_call: TRBJ2-7; d_call: -; clone_size: -; v_call: TRBV6-5; cdr3_aa: CASSYSTGYGSYEQYF; cdr3_nt: TGTGCCAGCAGTTACTCGACAGGTTACGGATCCTACGAGCAGTACTTC
j_call: TRBJ2-6; d_call: -; clone_size: few; v_call: TRBV28; cdr3_aa: CASSLPGIGANVLTF; cdr3_nt: TGTGCCAGCAGTTTACCGGGGATTGGGGCCAACGTCCTGACTTTC
j_call: TRBJ2-1; d_call: TRBD2; clone_size: few; v_call: TRBV28; cdr3_aa: CASSTSSGSLYEQFF; cdr3_nt: TGTGCCAGCAGTACTTCTAGCGGGAGCTTGTATGAGCAGTTCTTC
j_call: TRBJ2-7; d_call: -; clone_size: -; v_call: TRBV7-2; cdr3_aa: CASSLAGTQAYEQYF; cdr3_nt: TGTGCCAGCAGCTTGGCCGGGACTCAGGCCTACGAGCAGTACTTC
j_call: TRBJ1-2; d_call: -; clone_size: -; v_call: TRBV6-1; cdr3_aa: CASSKQNIRGYTF; cdr3_nt: TGTGCCAGCAGTAAACAGAACATTAGGGGCTACACCTTC
j_call: TRBJ1-6; d_call: -; clone_size: -; v_call: TRBV10-2; cdr3_aa: CATERTANSPLHF; cdr3_nt: TGCGCCACTGAAAGGACAGCTAATTCACCCCTCCACTTT
j_call: TRBJ1-2; d_call: -; clone_size: few; v_call: TRBV7-9; cdr3_aa: CASSLEGLLYGYTF; cdr3_nt: TGTGCCAGCAGCTTAGAAGGGCTTCTCTATGGCTACACCTTC
j_call: TRBJ1-2; d_call: -; clone_size: few; v_call: TRBV20-1; cdr3_aa: CSAYTRGGGYTF; cdr3_nt: TGCAGTGCTTACACCAGGGGCGGGGGCTACACCTTC
j_call: TRBJ1-3; d_call: -; clone_size: -; v_call: TRBV29-1; cdr3_aa: CSVEVRTNTIYF; cdr3_nt: TGCAGCGTTGAAGTCAGGACAAACACCATATATTTT
j_call: TRBJ1-1; d_call: TRBD1; clone_size: -; v_call: TRBV19; cdr3_aa: CASSPDRGSTEAFF; cdr3_nt: TGTGCCAGTAGTCCTGACAGGGGATCCACTGAAGCTTTCTTT
j_call: TRBJ2-1; d_call: -; clone_size: few; v_call: TRBV6-2/TRBV6-3; cdr3_aa: CASSQTRAIGEQFF; cdr3_nt: TGTGCCAGCAGTCAGACGAGAGCGATCGGTGAGCAGTTCTTC
j_call: TRBJ2-3; d_call: -; clone_size: few; v_call: TRBV20-1; cdr3_aa: CSAGRGGTASTDTQYF; cdr3_nt: TGCAGTGCTGGGAGAGGGGGAACCGCTAGCACAGATACGCAGTATTTT
j_call: TRBJ2-5; d_call: -; clone_size: many; v_call: TRBV5-5; cdr3_aa: CASSLGVNPYQETQYF; cdr3_nt: TGTGCCAGCAGCTTGGGGGTGAACCCGTACCAAGAGACCCAGTACTTC
j_call: TRBJ2-2; d_call: -; clone_size: -; v_call: TRBV5-5; cdr3_aa: CASSRTITGELFF; cdr3_nt: TGTGCCAGCAGCCGAACTATCACCGGGGAGCTGTTTTTT
j_call: TRBJ2-6; d_call: -; clone_size: -; v_call: TRBV5-1; cdr3_aa: CASPSGANVLTF; cdr3_nt: TGCGCCAGCCCGTCTGGGGCCAACGTCCTGACTTTC
j_call: TRBJ2-1; d_call: -; clone_size: -; v_call: TRBV4-3; cdr3_aa: CASSQGRGSIHYNEQFF; cdr3_nt: TGCGCCAGCAGCCAGGGGCGTGGGTCAATTCACTACAATGAGCAGTTCTTC
j_call: TRBJ1-2; d_call: -; clone_size: many; v_call: TRBV12-3/TRBV12-4; cdr3_aa: CASSFRRGYGYTF; cdr3_nt: TGTGCCAGCAGTTTCCGCAGGGGTTATGGCTACACCTTC
j_call: TRBJ2-1; d_call: -; clone_size: few; v_call: TRBV21-1; cdr3_aa: CASSKTIRDSHPVYNEQFF; cdr3_nt: TGTGCCAGCAGCAAAACTATCAGGGACAGTCATCCCGTTTACAATGAGCAGTTCTTC
j_call: TRBJ2-5; d_call: -; clone_size: few; v_call: TRBV15; cdr3_aa: CATSRDLATPGGETQYF; cdr3_nt: TGTGCCACCAGCAGGGACTTGGCGACCCCCGGAGGGGAGACCCAGTACTTC
j_call: TRBJ2-7; d_call: TRBD1; clone_size: few; v_call: TRBV7-8; cdr3_aa: CASSLVKVRGPITYEQYF; cdr3_nt: TGTGCCAGCAGCTTAGTAAAAGTCAGGGGGCCTATTACCTACGAGCAGTACTTC
j_call: TRBJ2-1; d_call: TRBD2; clone_size: few; v_call: TRBV5-1; cdr3_aa: CASSLIAGTNNEQFF; cdr3_nt: TGCGCCAGCAGCTTAATAGCGGGAACTAACAATGAGCAGTTCTTC
j_call: TRBJ1-6; d_call: TRBD1; clone_size: -; v_call: TRBV5-1; cdr3_aa: CASRSGTGRNSPLHF; cdr3_nt: TGCGCCAGCAGATCCGGGACAGGGAGAAATTCACCCCTCCACTTT
j_call: TRBJ2-5; d_call: -; clone_size: -; v_call: TRBV5-1; cdr3_aa: CASSFGDWKTQYF; cdr3_nt: TGCGCCAGCAGCTTCGGGGACTGGAAGACCCAGTACTTC
j_call: TRBJ2-3; d_call: TRBD2; clone_size: few; v_call: TRBV5-1; cdr3_aa: CASSLSAGKDTQYF; cdr3_nt: TGCGCCAGCAGCTTGTCAGCGGGAAAGGATACGCAGTATTTT
j_call: TRBJ2-5; d_call: TRBD2; clone_size: -; v_call: TRBV7-3; cdr3_aa: CASSPSGRVETQYF; cdr3_nt: TGTGCCAGCAGCCCAAGCGGGAGAGTGGAGACCCAGTACTTC
j_call: TRBJ2-5; d_call: -; clone_size: -; v_call: TRBV7-6; cdr3_aa: CASSSTGTKETQYF; cdr3_nt: TGTGCCAGCAGTTCAACCGGGACGAAAGAGACCCAGTACTTC
j_call: TRBJ1-5; d_call: -; clone_size: -; v_call: TRBV15; cdr3_aa: CATSRERSNQPQHF; cdr3_nt: TGTGCCACCAGCAGAGAACGAAGCAATCAGCCCCAGCATTTT
j_call: TRBJ2-1; d_call: -; clone_size: many; v_call: TRBV12-3/TRBV12-4; cdr3_aa: CASRLDSIYEQFF; cdr3_nt: TGTGCCAGCAGATTGGATTCGATTTACGAGCAGTTCTTC
j_call: TRBJ1-2; d_call: TRBD1; clone_size: few; v_call: TRBV27; cdr3_aa: CASSPRQGAVYGYTF; cdr3_nt: TGTGCCAGCAGTCCACGACAGGGGGCAGTCTATGGCTACACCTTC
j_call: TRBJ2-1; d_call: TRBD2; clone_size: -; v_call: TRBV6-2/TRBV6-3; cdr3_aa: CASRDIRLAGTYNEQFF; cdr3_nt: TGTGCCAGCAGAGATATTAGACTAGCGGGAACCTACAATGAGCAGTTCTTC
j_call: TRBJ2-3; d_call: TRBD2; clone_size: many; v_call: TRBV7-2; cdr3_aa: CASSWTSSDTQYF; cdr3_nt: TGTGCCAGCAGCTGGACTAGCTCTGATACGCAGTATTTT